The clone carrying this TCR beta chain is classed as hyperexpanded. The target antigen is unknown. Cultured CD4+ T cell DNA underwent sequencing with the Oncomine TCR Beta short-read assay. From cultured CD4+ T cells, genomic DNA was extracted. In TCRdb, the PCR reads were re-called with MiXCR into one record per CDR3 protein. The sample records some 5,700 distinct CDR3 sequences, about 41% being singletons. Germline CDR1 is SGHRS and CDR2 is YFSETQ. CDR3 length: 13 amino acids. The V end was cut by 1 base, the J end by 5 bases, with 9 bases between. The data originate from a study of vaccination and CD4 T cells after COVID-19. Study overall: Investigators stimulated cells with overlapping spike peptides drawn from SARS-CoV-2, HCoV-NL63, HCoV-OC43 and HCoV-229E.

The study, taken as a whole, reports: Median SARS-CoV-2-reactive clonotypes rose from around 20 to 38, not significantly.

Regarding treatment: roughly 10-day PBMC culture with coronavirus spike peptide pools or control peptides (ViraFEST assay). Researchers collected the unexposed donor's CD4+ T cells before the COVID-19 pandemic (2011-2018). This receptor was obtained from a human donor in good health. Material for sequencing was CD4+ T cells from blood, cultured in vitro. The chain has TRBV5-1 and TRBJ2-5; the D is unclear. CDR3 region: CASSLTRRETQYF. CDR3 coding DNA: TGCGCCAGCAGCTTGACCAGACGGGAGACCCAGTACTTC.